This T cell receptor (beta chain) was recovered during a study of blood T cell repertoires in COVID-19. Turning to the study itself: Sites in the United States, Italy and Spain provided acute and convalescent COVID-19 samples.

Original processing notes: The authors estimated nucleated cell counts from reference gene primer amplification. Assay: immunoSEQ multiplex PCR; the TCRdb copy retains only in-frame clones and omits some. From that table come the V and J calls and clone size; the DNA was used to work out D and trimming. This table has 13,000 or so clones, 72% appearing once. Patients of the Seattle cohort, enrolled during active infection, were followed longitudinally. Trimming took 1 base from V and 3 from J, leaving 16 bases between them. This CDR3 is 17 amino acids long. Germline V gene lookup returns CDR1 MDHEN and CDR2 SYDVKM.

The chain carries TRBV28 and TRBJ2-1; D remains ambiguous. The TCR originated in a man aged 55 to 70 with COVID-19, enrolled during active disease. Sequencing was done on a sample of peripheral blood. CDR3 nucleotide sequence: TGTGCCAGCAGTTTATCCATATCTAGTTATATCTACAATGAGCAGTTCTTC. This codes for CASSLSISSYIYNEQFF.